This T cell receptor beta chain stems from a study of identical twins. With no exceptions, donors were healthy Caucasians. The CDR3 runs 13 residues. V was cut by 2 bases and J by 5 bases, with 7 bases left in between. Germline assignment: CDR1 MNHEY and CDR2 SMNVEV (reference sequence). This clonotype was seen only a few times. A much larger clone lies a single base off, so this may be a read error. Each CDR3 protein is one row after TCRdb ran MiXCR on the 5' RACE reads. The sample contains over 200,000 distinct CDR3 sequences, 5.5% to 7.5% of which appear only once. These data were likewise used in another study, on T cells expressing NK-cell markers.

V usage is TRBV27 and J usage is TRBJ1-5, with D possibly matching TRBD1 (5 bases). Sequencing was carried out using CD8+ T cells sorted from blood. This TCR was recovered from a woman aged 18-29 years in good health. The CDR3 region has the DNA TGTGCCAGCAGTTTAGGGGGACATCAGCCCCAGCATTTT. The encoded protein is CASSLGGHQPQHF.